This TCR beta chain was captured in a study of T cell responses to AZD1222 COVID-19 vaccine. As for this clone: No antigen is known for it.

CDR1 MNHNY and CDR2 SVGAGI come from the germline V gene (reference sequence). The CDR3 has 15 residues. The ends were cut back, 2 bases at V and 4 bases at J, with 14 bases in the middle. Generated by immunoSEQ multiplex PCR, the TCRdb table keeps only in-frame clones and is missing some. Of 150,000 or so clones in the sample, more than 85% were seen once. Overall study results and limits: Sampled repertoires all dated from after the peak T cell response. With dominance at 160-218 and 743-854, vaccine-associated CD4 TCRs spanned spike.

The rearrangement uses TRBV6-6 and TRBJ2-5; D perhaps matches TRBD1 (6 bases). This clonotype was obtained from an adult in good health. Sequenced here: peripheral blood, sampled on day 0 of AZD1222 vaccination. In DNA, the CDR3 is TGTGCCAGCAGTTACGGGCCAGCAGGGGTAGAGACCCAGTACTTC. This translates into CASSYGPAGVETQYF.